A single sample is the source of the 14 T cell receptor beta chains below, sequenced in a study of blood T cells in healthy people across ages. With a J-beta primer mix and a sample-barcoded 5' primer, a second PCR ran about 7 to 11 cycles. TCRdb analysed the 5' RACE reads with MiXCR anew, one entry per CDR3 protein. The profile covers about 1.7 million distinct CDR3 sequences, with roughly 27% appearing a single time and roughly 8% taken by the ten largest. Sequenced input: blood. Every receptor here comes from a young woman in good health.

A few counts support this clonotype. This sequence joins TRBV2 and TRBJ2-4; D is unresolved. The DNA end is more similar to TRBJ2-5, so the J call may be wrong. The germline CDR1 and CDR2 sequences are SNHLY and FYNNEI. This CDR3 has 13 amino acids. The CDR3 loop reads CASTKARRETQYF. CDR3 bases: TGTGCCAGCACTAAGGCGCGCCGCGAGACCCAGTACTTC.

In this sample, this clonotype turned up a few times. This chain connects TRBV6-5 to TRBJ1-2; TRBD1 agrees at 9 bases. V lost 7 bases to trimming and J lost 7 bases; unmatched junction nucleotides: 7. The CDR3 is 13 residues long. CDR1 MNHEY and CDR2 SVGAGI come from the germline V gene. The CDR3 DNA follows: TGTGCCAGCACCCGGGACAGGGAAGGTGGCTACACCTTC. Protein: CASTRDREGGYTF.

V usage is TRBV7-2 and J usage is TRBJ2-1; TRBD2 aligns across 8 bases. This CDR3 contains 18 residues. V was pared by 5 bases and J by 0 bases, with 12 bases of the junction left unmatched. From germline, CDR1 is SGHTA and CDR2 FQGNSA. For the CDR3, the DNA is TGTGCCAGCAGCGCTCGGGCGGGGGGATCTTACTCCTACAATGAGCAGTTCTTC. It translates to CASSARAGGSYSYNEQFF.

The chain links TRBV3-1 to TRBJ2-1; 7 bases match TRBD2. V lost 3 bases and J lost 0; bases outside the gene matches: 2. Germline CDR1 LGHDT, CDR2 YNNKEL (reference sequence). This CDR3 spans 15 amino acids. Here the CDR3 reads CASSHGRSSYNEQFF. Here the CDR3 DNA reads TGTGCCAGCAGCCACGGGAGGAGCTCCTACAATGAGCAGTTCTTC.

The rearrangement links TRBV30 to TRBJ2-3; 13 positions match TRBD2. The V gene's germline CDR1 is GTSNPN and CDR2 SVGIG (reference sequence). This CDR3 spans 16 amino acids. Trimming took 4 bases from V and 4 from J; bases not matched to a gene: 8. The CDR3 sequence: CAWTSGLAGSADTQYF. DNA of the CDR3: TGTGCCTGGACCTCGGGACTAGCGGGGTCGGCAGATACGCAGTATTTT.

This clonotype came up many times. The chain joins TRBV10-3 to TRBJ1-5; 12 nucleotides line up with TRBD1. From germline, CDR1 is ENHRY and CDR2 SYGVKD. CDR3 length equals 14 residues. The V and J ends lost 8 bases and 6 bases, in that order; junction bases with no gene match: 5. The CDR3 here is CAIGGQGAGQPQHF. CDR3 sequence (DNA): TGTGCCATCGGGGGACAGGGGGCCGGTCAGCCCCAGCATTTT.

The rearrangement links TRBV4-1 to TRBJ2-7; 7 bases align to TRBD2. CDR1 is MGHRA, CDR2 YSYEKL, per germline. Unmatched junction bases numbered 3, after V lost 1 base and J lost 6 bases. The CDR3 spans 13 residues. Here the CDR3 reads CASSQVGGFEQYF. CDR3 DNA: TGCGCCAGCAGCCAAGTGGGAGGGTTCGAGCAGTACTTC.

CDR3 bases: TGCAGCGTTCGAATAGCGGGACGCACAGATACGCAGTATTTT. It encodes CSVRIAGRTDTQYF. The chain has TRBV29-1 and TRBJ2-3, with 8 bases identical to TRBD2. The CDR3 consists of 14 residues. Germline-derived CDR1 and CDR2 are SQVTM and ANQGSEA. Trimming took 5 bases from V and 1 from J; bases not matched to a gene: 5.

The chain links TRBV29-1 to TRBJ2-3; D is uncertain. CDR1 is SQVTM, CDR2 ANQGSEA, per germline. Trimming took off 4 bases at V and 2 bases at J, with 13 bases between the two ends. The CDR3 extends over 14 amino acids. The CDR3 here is CSVVLYRDTDTQYF. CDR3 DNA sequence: TGCAGCGTTGTTTTGTACAGAGACACAGATACGCAGTATTTT.

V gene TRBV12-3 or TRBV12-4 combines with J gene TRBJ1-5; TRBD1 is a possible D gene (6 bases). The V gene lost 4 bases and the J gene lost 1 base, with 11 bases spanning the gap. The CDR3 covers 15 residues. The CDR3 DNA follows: TGTGCCAGCAGTTGGGGGCGGGGAAGCAATCAGCCCCAGCATTTT. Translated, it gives CASSWGRGSNQPQHF.

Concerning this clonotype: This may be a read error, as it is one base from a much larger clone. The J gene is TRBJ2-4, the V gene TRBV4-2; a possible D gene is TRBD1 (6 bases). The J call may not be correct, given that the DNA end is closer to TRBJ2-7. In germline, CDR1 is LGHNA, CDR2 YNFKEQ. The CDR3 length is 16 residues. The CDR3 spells CASSQEEGEAGYEQYF. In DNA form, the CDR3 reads TGTGCCAGCAGCCAAGAAGAGGGGGAAGCAGGCTACGAGCAGTACTTC.

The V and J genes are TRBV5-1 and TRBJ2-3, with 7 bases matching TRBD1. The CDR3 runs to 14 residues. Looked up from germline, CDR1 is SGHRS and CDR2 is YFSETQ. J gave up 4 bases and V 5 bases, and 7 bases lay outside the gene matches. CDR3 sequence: CASRVGGYSDTQYF. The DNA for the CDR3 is TGCGCCAGCAGGGTAGGGGGCTATTCAGATACGCAGTATTTT.

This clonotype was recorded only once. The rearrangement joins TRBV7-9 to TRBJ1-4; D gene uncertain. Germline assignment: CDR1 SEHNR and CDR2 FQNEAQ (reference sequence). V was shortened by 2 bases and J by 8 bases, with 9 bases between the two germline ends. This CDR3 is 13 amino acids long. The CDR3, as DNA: TGTGCCAGCAGCTTACAGGACGGGGAAAAACTGTTTTTT. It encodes CASSLQDGEKLFF. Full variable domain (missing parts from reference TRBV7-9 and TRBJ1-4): DTGVSQNPRHKITKRGQNVTFRCDPISEHNRLYWYRQTLGQGPEFLTYFQNEAQLEKSRLLSDRFSAERPKGSFSTLEIQRTEQGDSAMYLCASSLQDGEKLFFGSGTQLSVL.

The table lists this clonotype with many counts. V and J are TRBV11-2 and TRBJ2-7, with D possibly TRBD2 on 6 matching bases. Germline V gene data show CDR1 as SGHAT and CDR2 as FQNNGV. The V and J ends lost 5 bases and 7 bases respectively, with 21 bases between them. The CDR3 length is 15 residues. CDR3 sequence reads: CASSPPGLITSEQYF. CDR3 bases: TGTGCCAGCAGCCCACCGGGACTGATTACTAGTGAGCAGTACTTC.